This T cell receptor (beta chain) was documented in a study of technical replicates of blood from a handful of donors. Profiled with immunoSEQ multiplex PCR; TCRdb holds only in-frame clones, not every one. This table holds about 93,000 clones, around 96% found once. What was sequenced was T cells isolated from PBMCs. The clonotype was recovered from a human donor in good health.

This chain's CDR3 is CATTKQANTEAFF. Here the CDR3 DNA reads TGTGCCACCACCAAACAGGCGAACACTGAAGCTTTCTTT. The V call is TRBV18, the J call TRBJ1-1, with D possibly matching TRBD1 (5 bases). Deletions cut 10 bases from V and 1 base from J, with 13 bases between. Per the germline V gene, CDR1 is KGHSH and CDR2 is LQKENI. The CDR3 extends over 13 amino acids.